Each of the 22 T cell receptor beta chains below was sequenced from the same sample in a study of cytomegalovirus exposure and HLA in healthy donors. Primers included in the PCR were 60 Vbeta and 13 Jbeta primers. Clones were sequenced by immunoSEQ multiplex PCR, and TCRdb holds only the in-frame ones, with some missing. The table includes about 97,000 clones, 81% detected once. Sequenced: PBMCs. The source is a man aged 40-49 years in good health and CMV-seropositive.

The J gene is TRBJ2-2, the V gene TRBV5-1, with a tentative D call TRBD2 (5 bases). CDR3 size: 13 residues. The ends were cut back, 4 bases at V and 7 bases at J, with 11 bases in the middle. CDR1 is SGHRS and CDR2 is YFSETQ in the germline V gene. Written as DNA, the CDR3 is TGCGCCAGCAGCCCCACTAGTTTCGGGGAGCTGTTTTTT. It translates to CASSPTSFGELFF.

V is TRBV5-4 and J is TRBJ2-1; D possibly corresponds to TRBD2 (6 bases). This CDR3 comprises 18 residues. V was cut by 3 bases and J by 7 bases, with 26 bases left in between. Germline-derived CDR1 and CDR2 are SGHNT and YYREEE (reference sequence). The CDR3 spells CASSYFPPASERVNEQFF. The CDR3, as DNA: TGTGCCAGCAGCTACTTCCCCCCTGCTAGCGAGAGGGTTAATGAGCAGTTCTTC.

The chain couples TRBV30 to TRBJ1-5; D is ambiguous. Germline CDR1 is GTSNPN and CDR2 is SVGIG (reference sequence). V dropped 5 bases and J dropped 0 bases, with 5 bases sitting between them. The CDR3 extends over 12 amino acids. CDR3 amino acids: CAWDYSNQPQHF. The CDR3 DNA reads TGTGCCTGGGACTATAGCAATCAGCCCCAGCATTTT.

The chain couples TRBV10-3 to TRBJ1-2, with TRBD1 matching 9 bases. The germline V gene has CDR1 ENHRY and CDR2 SYGVKD. Trimming at V came to 4 bases and at J to 4 bases, leaving 13 bases not matched to a gene. The CDR3 is made up of 17 amino acids. The CDR3 nucleotides are TGTGCCATCAGTGGTACTAGGCCGGGACAGGGACCCTATGGCTACACCTTC. This gives the protein CAISGTRPGQGPYGYTF.

The chain links TRBV30 to TRBJ1-6, with 7 bases matching TRBD1. The CDR3 covers 15 residues. V lost 2 bases and J lost 7; bases outside the gene matches: 8. Germline CDR1 reads GTSNPN; CDR2 reads SVGIG (reference sequence). CDR3 sequence: CAWSLSPGQNSPLHF. The CDR3 coding sequence is TGTGCCTGGAGTTTGTCCCCGGGACAGAATTCACCCCTCCACTTT.

The chain has TRBV14 and TRBJ2-1; 7 nucleotides match TRBD2. Losses at the gene ends were 1 base for V and 0 bases for J; bases not matched to a gene: 0. The germline gives CDR1 SGHDN, CDR2 FVKESK. The CDR3 consists of 15 residues. The chain's CDR3 is CASSQAGGSYNEQFF. The CDR3, as DNA: TGTGCCAGCAGCCAAGCGGGGGGCTCCTACAATGAGCAGTTCTTC.

This chain uses TRBV2 with TRBJ2-3; 12 bases are shared with TRBD2. Germline V lookup: CDR1 SNHLY, CDR2 FYNNEI. This CDR3 comprises 18 residues. J lost 8 bases, V lost 6 bases, and 18 bases had no gene match. CDR3 coding DNA: TGTGCCAGCAGGAAAGAGACCCTAGCGGGAGGGGCCGGGGGTACGCAGTATTTT. Its protein product is CASRKETLAGGAGGTQYF.

The chain couples TRBV7-2 to TRBJ2-7; TRBD2 aligns across 8 bases. J was trimmed by 5 bases and V by 0 bases; bases with no gene match: 12. Per germline, CDR1 SGHTA and CDR2 FQGNSA. There are 17 residues in the CDR3. The CDR3 reads CASSLASRTSLFHEQYF. As DNA, the CDR3 is TGTGCCAGCAGCTTAGCGTCTAGGACTAGCTTATTTCACGAGCAGTACTTC. Variable domain in full (rest from reference TRBV7-2 and TRBJ2-7): GAGVSQSPSNKVTEKGKDVELRCDPISGHTALYWYRQSLGQGLEFLIYFQGNSAPDKSGLPSDRFSAERTGGSVSTLTIQRTQQEDSAVYLCASSLASRTSLFHEQYFGPGTRLTVT.

The rearrangement links TRBV9 to TRBJ1-1; weak D call: TRBD1 (5 bases). Germline CDR1 and CDR2: SGDLS and YYNGEE. V gave up 4 bases and J gave up 1 base, with 11 bases separating them. The CDR3 sequence is 14 residues long. The CDR3 DNA reads TGTGCCAGCAGCCGACAGACCCAGAACACTGAAGCTTTCTTT. It codes for CASSRQTQNTEAFF.

The genes are TRBV19 and TRBJ2-3; 10 bases agree with TRBD1. Trimming cost V 7 bases and J 1 base; bases outside gene matches: 17. CDR3 length: 19 amino acids. Per the germline V gene, CDR1 is LNHDA and CDR2 is SQIVND (reference sequence). DNA of the CDR3: TGTGCCAGTAAATTGGGGACAGGGGAATCTATTACCCGCACAGATACGCAGTATTTT. Translating gives CASKLGTGESITRTDTQYF.

The chain uses TRBV19 and TRBJ1-1; D unclear. Germline V gives CDR1 LNHDA, CDR2 SQIVND (reference sequence). The CDR3 sequence is 13 residues long. V was cut by 6 bases and J by 0 bases, with 8 bases left in between. CDR3 residues: CASRETLNTEAFF. CDR3 coding DNA: TGTGCCAGTAGGGAGACCTTGAACACTGAAGCTTTCTTT. Full variable domain (missing parts from reference TRBV19 and TRBJ1-1): DGGITQSPKYLFRKEGQNVTLSCEQNLNHDAMYWYRQDPGQGLRLIYYSQIVNDFQKGDIAEGYSVSREKKESFPLTVTSAQKNPTAFYLCASRETLNTEAFFGQGTRLTVV.

This chain links TRBV5-4 with TRBJ1-2, with 7 bases aligning to TRBD1. This CDR3 has 15 amino acids. Trimming removed 2 bases from V and 10 bases from J; junction bases left unmatched: 14. The germline CDR1 and CDR2 sequences are SGHNT and YYREEE (reference sequence). CDR3 region: CASSFPSSGQLPYTF. Written as DNA, the CDR3 is TGTGCCAGCAGCTTCCCGTCATCGGGACAGCTACCCTACACCTTC. The whole variable domain, remainder taken from reference TRBV5-4 and TRBJ1-2, is ETGVTQSPTHLIKTRGQQVTLRCSSQSGHNTVSWYQQALGQGPQFIFQYYREEENGRGNFPPRFSGLQFPNYSSELNVNALELDDSALYLCASSFPSSGQLPYTFGSGTRLTVV.

A note on this clone: The conserved closing phenylalanine or tryptophan is absent in this CDR3, likely reflecting a read error. This chain uses TRBV20-1 with TRBJ1-1; 7 bases align to TRBD1. Germline V gene data show CDR1 as DFQATT and CDR2 as SNEGSKA (reference sequence). Trimming took 6 bases from V and 10 from J; bases not matched to a gene: 8. CDR3 length equals 11 residues. CDR3 DNA: TGCAGTGCCTATACGCAGGGGGGAGCTTTCCTT. Translation gives CSAYTQGGAFL.

The chain employs TRBV9 and TRBJ2-1; 12 nucleotides line up with TRBD2. Germline V gene sequence: CDR1 SGDLS, CDR2 YYNGEE. The J segment lost 7 bases and the V segment lost 7 bases, leaving 9 bases of the junction unmatched. The CDR3 is 15 residues long. This chain's CDR3 is CASGRTSGTYNEQFF. The CDR3 DNA reads TGTGCCAGCGGGAGGACTAGCGGGACTTATAATGAGCAGTTCTTC.

This chain connects TRBV5-1 to TRBJ2-6; 7 bases are shared with TRBD1. This CDR3 is 18 amino acids long. Germline assignment: CDR1 SGHRS and CDR2 YFSETQ. The ends lost 0 bases at V and 0 bases at J; junction bases unmatched: 6. The CDR3 spells CASSLGGTASSGANVLTF. The DNA of the CDR3 is TGCGCCAGCAGCTTGGGGGGGACAGCGAGCTCTGGGGCCAACGTCCTGACTTTC.

This clone was counted once. The J gene is TRBJ2-5, the V gene TRBV5-1, with D possibly matching TRBD1 (7 bases). Per germline, CDR1 SGHRS and CDR2 YFSETQ. The CDR3 extends over 14 amino acids. V dropped 9 bases and J dropped 1 base, with 16 bases sitting between them. In nucleotides, the CDR3 is TGCGCCACCTCCCGGAGGGGGCCCCAAGAGACCCAGTACTTC. This codes for CATSRRGPQETQYF.

The chain joins TRBV10-1 to TRBJ1-2; TRBD1 is a possible D gene (6 bases). Germline CDR1 reads WNHNN; CDR2 reads SYGVQD (reference sequence). CDR3 length equals 15 residues. Trimming cost V 2 bases and J 5 bases, with 15 bases left between them. The CDR3 coding sequence is TGCGCCAGCAGTGAGGGGCAGGGGAGTGGATATGGCTACACCTTC. Translated: CASSEGQGSGYGYTF.

The chain is built from TRBV4-1 and TRBJ2-3, with a tentative D call TRBD2 (6 bases). The CDR3 is made up of 17 amino acids. Per germline, CDR1 MGHRA and CDR2 YSYEKL. V lost 0 bases, J lost 0 bases, and 13 bases lay in between. The CDR3 reads CASSQDPRSGSTDTQYF. In DNA form, the CDR3 reads TGCGCCAGCAGCCAAGATCCGCGAAGCGGGAGCACAGATACGCAGTATTTT.

The chain recombines TRBV19 with TRBJ2-7, with D perhaps TRBD1 (5 bases). Looked up from germline, CDR1 is LNHDA and CDR2 is SQIVND (reference sequence). The V end was cut by 5 bases, the J end by 5 bases, with 13 bases between. The CDR3 consists of 13 residues. CDR3: CASSQVRVDEQYF. The DNA of the CDR3 is TGTGCCAGTAGTCAAGTCAGGGTCGACGAGCAGTACTTC.

The gene calls are TRBV5-6 and TRBJ2-7; TRBD2 matches 7 bases. This CDR3 has 14 amino acids. Germline CDR1 and CDR2: SGHDT and YYEEEE. V shed 2 bases, J shed 3 bases, and the junction held 5 bases outside the gene matches. CDR3 amino acids: CASSFGLVGYEQYF. The CDR3 region has the DNA TGTGCCAGCAGCTTTGGACTAGTTGGCTACGAGCAGTACTTC. The full variable domain, completed using reference TRBV5-6 and TRBJ2-7, is DAGVTQSPTHLIKTRGQQVTLRCSPKSGHDTVSWYQQALGQGPQFIFQYYEEEERQRGNFPDRFSGHQFPNYSSELNVNALLLGDSALYLCASSFGLVGYEQYFGPGTRLTVT.

The chain is built from TRBV28 and TRBJ2-2, with 8 bases that match TRBD1. Losses at the gene ends were 5 bases for V and 4 bases for J; bases not matched to a gene: 6. The CDR3 totals 15 residues. CDR1 and CDR2 from the germline V gene are MDHEN and SYDVKM. CDR3 nucleotide sequence: TGTGCCAGCAGTCTGACAGGGGTTGGCACCGGGGAGCTGTTTTTT. Its protein product is CASSLTGVGTGELFF.

This chain links TRBV15 with TRBJ2-5; TRBD1 might be the D (6 bases). There are 13 residues in the CDR3. In germline, CDR1 is LNHNV, CDR2 YYDKDF (reference sequence). V lost 2 bases to trimming and J lost 5 bases, with 9 bases between them. In DNA form, the CDR3 reads TGTGCCACCAGCAGAACAGGGTCGGAGACCCAGTACTTC. Its translation: CATSRTGSETQYF.